The 21 T cell receptor beta chains listed next were all sequenced from one sample in a study of molecular identifiers for immune sequencing clone quantification. TCRdb used MiXCR to reprocess the PCR reads, holding one entry per CDR3 protein. This sample has around 460,000 distinct CDR3 sequences, with around 25% found just once. The sample consisted of naive CD8+ T cells from blood, with Jurkat cell RNA spiked in. Subset denoted: FACS-sorted CD8+CD4-CCR7+CD45RA+ naive T cells. Receptor source: a human donor in good health. Some libraries in this study had Jurkat cell RNA spiked in.

To note about this clonotype: A much larger clone sits a single nucleotide away, making a read error possible. V gene TRBV7-9 combines with J gene TRBJ1-1; D unclear. Trimming stripped 5 bases from V and 7 bases from J, with 11 bases between. Germline loops: CDR1 SEHNR, CDR2 FQNEAQ (reference sequence). The length of the CDR3 is 12 residues. The CDR3 spells CASSLGYLEAFF. The CDR3 DNA is TGTGCCAGCAGCCTAGGGTACCTTGAAGCTTTCTTT.

This clonotype has a count of ten or more. The gene calls are TRBV13 and TRBJ2-4, with D perhaps matching TRBD1 (6 bases). Germline V gene data show CDR1 as PRHDT and CDR2 as FYEKMQ (reference sequence). Deletions cut 5 bases from V and 4 bases from J, with 18 bases between. The CDR3 sequence is 16 residues long. CDR3 amino acids: CASSAPETGRKNIQYF. DNA of the CDR3: TGTGCCAGCAGCGCTCCCGAGACAGGCCGGAAAAACATTCAGTACTTC.

V usage is TRBV19 and J usage is TRBJ1-5, with 7 bases that match TRBD1. The ends lost 1 base at V and 6 bases at J; junction bases unmatched: 3. The CDR3 length is 14 residues. Germline CDR1 is LNHDA and CDR2 is SQIVND (reference sequence). CDR3 coding DNA: TGTGCCAGTAGTATAGTTGCAGGGGGTCAGCCCCAGCATTTT. This codes for CASSIVAGGQPQHF.

V and J are TRBV25-1 and TRBJ2-7, with D perhaps TRBD2 (7 bases). Germline lookup yields CDR1 MGHDK and CDR2 SYGVNS. CDR3 length equals 13 residues. V lost 4 bases and J lost 6, with 13 bases in between. In DNA form, the CDR3 reads TGTGCCAGCAGTGTTACGGGGGGCGGCGAGCAGTACTTC. Protein sequence: CASSVTGGGEQYF.

In regard to this clonotype: The junction differs from germline at one of its ends, possibly a read error. The chain employs TRBV4-3 and TRBJ2-7, with D tentatively TRBD1 (6 bases). CDR3 length: 15 amino acids. Germline loops: CDR1 LGHNA, CDR2 YSLEER. The CDR3 DNA sequence: TGCGCCAGCAGCCCGGAACGGACAGTTTACTACGAGCAGTGCTTC. Translated, it gives CASSPERTVYYEQCF.

This clonotype was picked up a small number of times. The CDR3 reads CASSSSGRTYEQYF. In DNA form, the CDR3 reads TGTGCCAGCAGTTCTAGCGGGAGGACCTACGAGCAGTACTTC. This rearrangement joins TRBV27 to TRBJ2-7; 11 nucleotides match TRBD2. CDR3 length: 14 residues. Per the germline V gene, CDR1 is MNHEY and CDR2 is SMNVEV (reference sequence). V lost 4 bases to trimming and J lost 2 bases; unmatched junction nucleotides: 1.

This clonotype was found a few times. The chain uses TRBV28 and TRBJ2-5; D may be TRBD1 or TRBD2 (5 bases each). Germline loops: CDR1 MDHEN, CDR2 SYDVKM. V was trimmed by 5 bases and J by 1 base, leaving 14 bases between them. The CDR3 has 15 amino acids. The CDR3 loop reads CASSPRGGSQETQYF. The CDR3 DNA reads TGTGCCAGCAGTCCCCGTGGGGGAAGCCAAGAGACCCAGTACTTC.

This clonotype was counted a few times. The chain is built from TRBV12-5 and TRBJ1-1; 7 bases fit TRBD1. Trimming at V came to 3 bases and at J to 1 base, leaving 5 bases not matched to a gene. This CDR3 spans 15 amino acids. Germline lookup yields CDR1 LGHNT and CDR2 FRNRAP. The CDR3 loop reads CASGLWDSANTEAFF. Written as DNA, the CDR3 is TGTGCTAGTGGTTTATGGGACAGCGCGAACACTGAAGCTTTCTTT.

This clonotype showed up many times. The chain carries TRBV12-3 or TRBV12-4 and TRBJ1-1; TRBD1 matches at 12 bases. CDR3 length: 17 amino acids. Losses at the gene ends were 4 bases for V and 4 bases for J; bases not matched to a gene: 10. CDR3 amino acids: CASSWIRDRGRATEAFF. The DNA for the CDR3 is TGTGCCAGCAGTTGGATCCGGGACAGGGGGCGTGCCACTGAAGCTTTCTTT.

A remark on this clonotype: A much larger clone differs by one base, so this may be a read error. This chain uses TRBV12-3 or TRBV12-4 with TRBJ2-5; TRBD2 matches at 8 bases. Trimming took 3 bases from V and 5 from J; bases not matched to a gene: 8. The CDR3 contains 15 residues. The chain's CDR3 is CASSFSSGWYETQYF. CDR3 DNA sequence: TGTGCCAGCAGTTTCTCTAGCGGGTGGTATGAGACCCAGTACTTC.

The genes are TRBV10-3 and TRBJ1-1, with TRBD1 matching over 9 bases. The germline gives CDR1 ENHRY, CDR2 SYGVKD. J was trimmed by 0 bases and V by 6 bases; bases with no gene match: 5. The CDR3 is 15 amino acids. The CDR3 DNA reads TGTGCCATCAGCGGACGACAGGGGGTGAACACTGAAGCTTTCTTT. Translating it yields CAISGRQGVNTEAFF.

This clonotype was observed a few times. In DNA form, the CDR3 reads TGTGCCAGCACTAAACAGGGGGCGAACACCGGGGAGCTGTTTTTT. As protein: CASTKQGANTGELFF. This rearrangement joins TRBV12-3 or TRBV12-4 to TRBJ2-2, with TRBD1 matching 8 bases. Losses at the gene ends were 7 bases for V and 0 bases for J; bases not matched to a gene: 4. The CDR3 has 15 amino acids.

This clonotype occurred a few times. The chain uses TRBV20-1 and TRBJ2-5; TRBD1 aligns across 9 bases. V was pared by 0 bases and J by 2 bases, with 10 bases of the junction left unmatched. Germline V gene sequence: CDR1 DFQATT, CDR2 SNEGSKA (reference sequence). The CDR3 consists of 17 residues. This CDR3 is CSARDLDRGTLQETQYF. The CDR3, as DNA: TGCAGTGCTAGAGATCTAGACAGGGGGACACTACAAGAGACCCAGTACTTC.

Note on this clonotype: Its ends do not fully match the called genes, so a read error is possible. The V call is TRBV24-1, the J call TRBJ1-2; D call uncertain. CDR1 and CDR2 from the germline V gene are KGHDR and SFDVKD. The CDR3 length is 12 residues. CDR3 residues: CATSDEGQHFFF. CDR3 sequence (DNA): TGTGCCACCAGTGACGAAGGGCAGCACTTCTTCTTC.

On this clonotype itself: This sequence may be a read error, since a much larger clone differs from it by one base. The chain recombines TRBV28 with TRBJ2-1; 7 bases align to TRBD2. The CDR3 has 15 residues. The germline CDR1 and CDR2 sequences are MDHEN and SYDVKM. The CDR3 loop reads CTSSPRLADYNEQFF. In DNA, the CDR3 is TGTACCAGCAGTCCCCGGCTAGCGGACTACAATGAGCAGTTCTTC.

The chain combines TRBV7-9 with TRBJ1-1; D is unclear. CDR3 size: 15 residues. Germline values: CDR1 SEHNR, CDR2 FQNEAQ (reference sequence). Trimming shortened V by 3 bases and J by 0 bases, and 11 bases separated the two germline ends. In nucleotides, the CDR3 is TGTGCCAGCAGCTTCGTCGCAGTCATGAACACTGAAGCTTTCTTT. Encoded protein: CASSFVAVMNTEAFF.

This clonotype was seen a few times. This chain joins TRBV19 and TRBJ1-2; D not resolved. The germline V gene encodes CDR1 LNHDA and CDR2 SQIVND (reference sequence). The CDR3 runs 15 residues. Trimming stripped 3 bases from V and 1 base from J, with 12 bases between. The CDR3 DNA sequence: TGTGCCAGTAGTATTCCATCGGGCATTAACTATGGCTACACCTTC. Its protein product is CASSIPSGINYGYTF.

Details on this clonotype: This clone may be a read error of a much larger clone one base away. The chain joins TRBV4-3 to TRBJ1-2, with TRBD1 matching 9 bases. The germline CDR1 and CDR2 sequences are LGHNA and YSLEER. The CDR3 runs 18 residues. The CDR3, as DNA: TGCGCCAGCAGCCAAGATTTACCCCCCGGGACAGGGCCCTATGGCCACACCTTC. Its translation is CASSQDLPPGTGPYGHTF.

The chain recombines TRBV27 with TRBJ1-6; TRBD1 matches at 7 bases. The CDR3 spans 17 residues. The ends lost 3 bases at V and 4 bases at J; junction bases unmatched: 9. The V gene's germline CDR1 is MNHEY and CDR2 SMNVEV (reference sequence). The CDR3: CASSLAPGDRYNSPLHF. CDR3 sequence (DNA): TGTGCCAGCAGTTTGGCTCCGGGGGACAGATATAATTCACCCCTCCACTTT.

V is TRBV5-8 and J is TRBJ1-1, with D unclear. V lost 0 bases, J lost 0 bases, and 9 bases lay in between. The CDR3 is 15 residues long. The germline V gene encodes CDR1 SGHTS and CDR2 YDEGEE. CDR3 protein: CASSLEVWLNTEAFF. DNA of the CDR3: TGTGCCAGCAGCTTGGAGGTCTGGTTGAACACTGAAGCTTTCTTT.

This clonotype was seen ten or more times. The CDR3 sequence is CASSFGTGGASEAFF. The CDR3 DNA sequence: TGCGCCAGCAGCTTTGGAACAGGGGGCGCCTCTGAAGCTTTCTTT. This chain uses TRBV5-1 with TRBJ1-1; 9 bases map to TRBD1. This CDR3 contains 15 residues. Germline trimming cut 2 bases from V and 6 bases from J; bases unmatched to any gene: 8. The V gene's germline CDR1 is SGHRS and CDR2 YFSETQ.